A selection of T cell receptor beta chains follows, all from one sample in a study of CD8 T cells in ankylosing spondylitis. Each CDR3 protein gets one entry after TCRdb re-called the 5' RACE reads with MiXCR. The table lists roughly 150,000 distinct CDR3 sequences, roughly a third of them singletons. The specimen was synovial fluid, either unsorted or a sorted T cell fraction (not recorded which). These receptor sequences come from a male donor with ankylosing spondylitis. The CDR3 runs from the conserved cysteine through the conserved F or W. D genes are given only for firm matches. Some rows have no size entry. The others give once, few or many, or a class for an expanded clone.

d_call,v_call,clone_size,j_call,cdr3_aa,cdr3_nt
-,TRBV27,-,TRBJ1-1,CASSPAMNTEAFF,TGTGCCAGCAGTCCAGCCATGAACACTGAAGCTTTCTTT
TRBD1,TRBV6-1,few,TRBJ2-2,CASSPSDRGAGGTGELFF,TGTGCCAGCAGTCCGTCAGACAGGGGAGCGGGTGGCACCGGGGAGCTGTTTTTT
-,TRBV20-1,-,TRBJ1-5,CSASDRSNQPQHF,TGCAGTGCTTCAGACAGGAGCAATCAGCCCCAGCATTTT
-,TRBV12-3/TRBV12-4,-,TRBJ2-7,CASSWQGNYEQYF,TGTGCCAGCAGCTGGCAGGGAAACTACGAGCAGTACTTC
-,TRBV6-5,-,TRBJ1-6,CASSYSPPWPLHF,TGTGCCAGCAGTTACTCCCCCCCATGGCCCCTCCACTTT
-,TRBV12-3/TRBV12-4,many,TRBJ1-1,CASQPNGRTEAFF,TGTGCCAGCCAACCGAATGGGAGGACTGAAGCTTTCTTT
-,TRBV10-3,-,TRBJ2-3,CAIREARDGDTQYF,TGTGCCATCAGGGAAGCGCGGGACGGAGATACGCAGTATTTT
-,TRBV1,-,TRBJ2-1,CTSSQDGTSGSYEQFF,TGCACCAGCAGCCAAGATGGGACTAGCGGGAGCTATGAGCAGTTCTTC
-,TRBV12-3/TRBV12-4,many,TRBJ2-2,CASISGGNTGELFF,TGTGCCAGCATCTCTGGAGGGAACACCGGGGAGCTGTTTTTT
-,TRBV4-1,few,TRBJ1-3,CASSRAGPSSGNTIYF,TGCGCCAGCAGCCGAGCGGGACCGAGCTCTGGAAACACCATATATTTT
-,TRBV6-5,-,TRBJ2-7,CASSSGWHEQYF,TGTGCCAGCAGCTCGGGGTGGCACGAGCAGTACTTC
-,TRBV7-2,medium-sized,TRBJ2-7,CASSPFPSSSYEQYF,TGTGCCAGCAGCCCATTTCCCTCAAGCTCCTACGAGCAGTACTTC
TRBD1,TRBV6-5,-,TRBJ2-1,CASSSQRTGACNEQFF,TGTGCCAGCAGTTCACAGAGGACAGGGGCGTGCAATGAGCAGTTCTTC
-,TRBV7-8,few,TRBJ2-6,CASSLVRGTGANVLTF,TGTGCCAGCAGCTTAGTGCGGGGTACTGGGGCCAACGTCCTGACTTTC
-,TRBV29-1,few,TRBJ2-7,CSARTEAYEQYF,TGCAGCGCACGGACTGAAGCCTACGAGCAGTACTTC
TRBD1,TRBV7-2,-,TRBJ1-2,CATEGKTGTSGYTF,TGTGCCACCGAGGGGAAGACAGGGACGTCTGGCTACACCTTC
-,TRBV5-6,-,TRBJ2-3,CASSLQFSVKTDTQYF,TGTGCCAGCAGCTTGCAGTTCTCCGTTAAAACAGATACGCAGTATTTT
TRBD2,TRBV7-2,-,TRBJ2-7,CASSSLTSGSGYEQYF,TGTGCCAGCAGCTCGTTGACTAGCGGGAGTGGTTACGAGCAGTACTTC
-,TRBV2,few,TRBJ1-1,CASRRGGSRTEAFF,TGTGCCAGCAGGAGAGGGGGTAGTCGGACTGAAGCTTTCTTT
-,TRBV12-3/TRBV12-4,-,TRBJ2-2,CASSPRLAGELFF,TGTGCCAGCAGCCCAAGACTAGCCGGGGAGCTGTTTTTT
-,TRBV20-1,few,TRBJ1-1,CSARPLAGLNTEAFF,TGCAGTGCTAGGCCGCTGGCAGGCCTGAACACTGAAGCTTTCTTT
TRBD1,TRBV4-2,-,TRBJ1-4,CASSQEPRGGGEKLFF,TGTGCCAGCAGCCAAGAACCCAGGGGGGGAGGAGAAAAACTGTTTTTT
TRBD1,TRBV29-1,-,TRBJ2-7,CSVDIGQGVSYEQYF,TGCAGCGTTGATATCGGGCAGGGGGTCTCCTACGAGCAGTACTTC
TRBD1,TRBV27,few,TRBJ2-7,CASSLEAGQGSYEQYF,TGTGCCAGCAGCCTCGAGGCCGGACAGGGGTCCTACGAGCAGTACTTC
-,TRBV7-6,-,TRBJ1-6,CASSALGRDNSPLHF,TGTGCCAGCAGCGCCTTAGGACGGGATAATTCACCCCTCCACTTT
-,TRBV15,-,TRBJ2-5,CATSRGDKQETQYF,TGTGCCACCAGCAGAGGGGACAAACAAGAGACCCAGTACTTC
-,TRBV28,-,TRBJ1-1,CASSPPAGMNTEAFF,TGTGCCAGCAGTCCCCCGGCGGGAATGAACACTGAAGCTTTCTTT
-,TRBV18,few,TRBJ2-6,CASSSGGASDSGANVLTF,TGTGCCAGCTCATCAGGAGGAGCCTCGGACTCTGGGGCCAACGTCCTGACTTTC
TRBD2,TRBV7-2,few,TRBJ2-1,CASSPPGRAAYNEQFF,TGTGCCAGCAGCCCCCCCGGGAGGGCCGCCTACAATGAGCAGTTCTTC
TRBD1,TRBV27,many,TRBJ1-4,CASSSSGTGQEKLFF,TGTGCCAGCAGTTCATCCGGGACAGGTCAAGAAAAACTGTTTTTT
-,TRBV20-1,few,TRBJ1-5,CSAKESGAQPQHF,TGCAGTGCTAAGGAGTCGGGAGCTCAGCCCCAGCATTTT
-,TRBV28,-,TRBJ2-3,CASSFRSDTQYF,TGTGCCAGCAGTTTCAGGTCAGATACGCAGTATTTT
-,TRBV14,-,TRBJ1-6,CASSQDRGRVNSPLHF,TGTGCCAGCAGCCAAGATCGGGGCAGGGTCAATTCACCCCTCCACTTT
TRBD1,TRBV5-1,-,TRBJ1-5,CASSPGTGQNQPQHF,TGCGCCAGCAGCCCCGGGACAGGTCAGAATCAGCCCCAGCATTTT
TRBD1,TRBV6-1,-,TRBJ1-4,CASSGGDRKKLFF,TGTGCCAGCAGTGGGGGGGACAGGAAAAAACTGTTTTTT
-,TRBV28,-,TRBJ2-7,CASRGQGNSYEQYF,TGTGCCAGCAGAGGGCAGGGAAACTCCTACGAGCAGTACTTC
TRBD2,TRBV7-2,-,TRBJ2-3,CASSHKTSGRTDTQYF,TGTGCCAGCAGCCACAAAACTAGCGGGAGGACAGATACGCAGTATTTT
-,TRBV20-1,many,TRBJ1-1,CSARDQQGNTEAFF,TGCAGTGCTAGAGATCAGCAGGGGAACACTGAAGCTTTCTTT
-,TRBV29-1,-,TRBJ2-3,CSVEDGGTGKDTQYF,TGCAGCGTTGAAGACGGGGGCACAGGGAAAGATACGCAGTATTTT
-,TRBV5-1,many,TRBJ1-2,CASSLVPGALGGYTF,TGCGCCAGCAGCTTGGTTCCGGGGGCGCTGGGCGGCTACACCTTC
TRBD1,TRBV5-1,-,TRBJ2-6,CASSLGTGGTANVLTF,TGCGCCAGCAGCTTGGGGACAGGTGGAACGGCCAACGTCCTGACTTTC
-,TRBV6-1,-,TRBJ2-1,CASKNYNEQFF,TGTGCCAGCAAAAATTACAATGAGCAGTTCTTC
TRBD2,TRBV29-1,-,TRBJ2-1,CSEMTSGGYNEQFF,TGCAGCGAAATGACTAGCGGAGGGTACAATGAGCAGTTCTTC
-,TRBV7-2,few,TRBJ2-3,CASSLLRSTDTQYF,TGTGCCAGCAGCTTACTACGCTCCACAGATACGCAGTATTTT
TRBD2,TRBV6-1,many,TRBJ2-7,CASKSGRVGNEQYF,TGTGCCAGTAAGAGCGGGAGGGTCGGGAACGAGCAGTACTTC
-,TRBV6-5,-,TRBJ2-1,CASSLGGARNEQFF,TGTGCCAGCAGTTTGGGGGGCGCGAGGAATGAGCAGTTCTTC
-,TRBV9,-,TRBJ2-2,CASSVGGGVATGELFF,TGTGCCAGCAGCGTAGGAGGAGGAGTGGCTACCGGGGAGCTGTTTTTT
-,TRBV27,many,TRBJ2-2,CASSFSGGLTGELFF,TGTGCCAGCAGTTTCTCAGGGGGGCTCACCGGGGAGCTGTTTTTT
-,TRBV12-3/TRBV12-4,few,TRBJ1-1,CASRPSSMNTEAFF,TGTGCCAGCAGACCCTCGTCGATGAACACTGAAGCTTTCTTT
-,TRBV30,few,TRBJ2-7,CAWSGRAGYYEQYF,TGTGCCTGGAGTGGTAGGGCCGGGTACTACGAGCAGTACTTC
-,TRBV24-1,-,TRBJ2-2,CATGPRRDGELFF,TGTGCCACCGGCCCGCGCCGGGACGGGGAGCTGTTTTTT
-,TRBV6-2/TRBV6-3,many,TRBJ1-1,CASSYGSYTEAFF,TGTGCCAGCAGTTACGGGAGCTACACTGAAGCTTTCTTT
-,TRBV27,once,TRBJ2-3,CASRKRAPDTQYF,TGTGCCAGCAGAAAGCGAGCACCAGATACGCAGTATTTT
TRBD2,TRBV6-5,-,TRBJ2-2,CASSSASLAGVVGELFF,TGTGCCAGCAGTTCCGCAAGCTTAGCGGGGGTCGTCGGGGAGCTGTTTTTT
-,TRBV7-9,-,TRBJ2-1,CASSFGLQGSNEQFF,TGTGCCAGCAGCTTCGGGTTGCAAGGGAGCAATGAGCAGTTCTTC
TRBD1,TRBV20-1,many,TRBJ1-1,CSAPKLDRAFTEAFF,TGCAGTGCCCCAAAATTGGACAGGGCATTCACTGAAGCTTTCTTT
-,TRBV28,few,TRBJ2-5,CASSLSGDETQYF,TGTGCCAGCAGTTTATCGGGAGACGAGACCCAGTACTTC
TRBD2,TRBV2,few,TRBJ2-1,CASRKPGLAGSYNEQFF,TGTGCCAGCAGGAAGCCGGGACTAGCGGGCTCATACAATGAGCAGTTCTTC
-,TRBV6-1,many,TRBJ1-2,CASSQGEGNYGYTF,TGTGCCAGCAGTCAAGGGGAGGGGAACTATGGCTACACCTTC
-,TRBV28,few,TRBJ2-4,CASSLGGPQDIQYF,TGTGCCAGCAGTTTAGGGGGCCCTCAGGACATTCAGTACTTC